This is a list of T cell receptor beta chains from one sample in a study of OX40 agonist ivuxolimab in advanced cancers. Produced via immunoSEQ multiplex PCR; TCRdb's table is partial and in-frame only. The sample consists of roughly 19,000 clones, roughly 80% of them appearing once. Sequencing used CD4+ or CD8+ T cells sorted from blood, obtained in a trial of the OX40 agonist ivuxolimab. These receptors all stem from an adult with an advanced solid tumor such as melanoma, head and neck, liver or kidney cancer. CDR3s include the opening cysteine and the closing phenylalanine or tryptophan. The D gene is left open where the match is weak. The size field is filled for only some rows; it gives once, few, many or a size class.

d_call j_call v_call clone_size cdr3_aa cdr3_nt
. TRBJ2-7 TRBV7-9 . CASSLGTGEQYF TGTGCCAGCAGCTTAGGCACAGGAGAGCAGTACTTC
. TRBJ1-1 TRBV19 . CASSILRGNNTEAFF TGTGCCAGTAGTATCCTTCGGGGAAATAACACTGAAGCTTTCTTT
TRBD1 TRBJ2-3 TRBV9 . CASSVGQGTDTQYF TGTGCCAGCAGCGTGGGACAGGGAACAGATACGCAGTATTTT
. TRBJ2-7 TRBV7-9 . CASSYPGYEQYF TGTGCCAGCAGCTATCCGGGCTACGAGCAGTACTTC
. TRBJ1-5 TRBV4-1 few CASSTVPNQPQHF TGCGCCAGTAGCACCGTCCCCAATCAGCCCCAGCATTTT
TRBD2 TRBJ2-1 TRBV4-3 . CASSQDGLAGPNEQFF TGCGCCAGCAGCCAAGACGGACTAGCGGGGCCCAATGAGCAGTTCTTC
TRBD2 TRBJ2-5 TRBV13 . CASSLLPGLAGQETQYF TGTGCCAGCAGTTTACTCCCGGGACTAGCGGGACAAGAGACCCAGTACTTC
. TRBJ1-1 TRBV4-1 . CASSRRGDTEAFF TGCGCCAGCAGCCGTAGGGGGGACACTGAAGCTTTCTTT
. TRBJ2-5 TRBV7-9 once CASELIGETQYF TGTGCCAGCGAGCTTATAGGGGAGACCCAGTACTTC
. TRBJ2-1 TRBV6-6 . CASSYLQGKYNEQFF TGTGCCAGCAGTTACCTTCAGGGGAAGTACAATGAGCAGTTCTTC
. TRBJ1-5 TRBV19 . CASRLGNQPQHF TGTGCCAGTAGGTTAGGCAATCAGCCCCAGCATTTT
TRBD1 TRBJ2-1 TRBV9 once CASSLTGQGGYNEQFF TGTGCCAGCAGCTTGACGGGACAGGGAGGCTACAATGAGCAGTTCTTC
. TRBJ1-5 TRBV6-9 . CASSAGGPPNQPQHF TGTGCCAGCAGCGCCGGGGGGCCCCCCAATCAGCCCCAGCATTTT
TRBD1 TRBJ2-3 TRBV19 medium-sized CASTTGQGTDTQYF TGTGCCAGTACCACGGGACAGGGCACAGATACGCAGTATTTT
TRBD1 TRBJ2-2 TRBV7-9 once CASSLSRQGSTGELFF TGTGCCAGCAGCTTAAGCCGACAGGGGAGCACCGGGGAGCTGTTTTTT
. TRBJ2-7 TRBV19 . CASSTGGAYEQYF TGTGCCAGTAGCACCGGGGGAGCCTACGAGCAGTACTTC
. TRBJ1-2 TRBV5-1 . CASSPTAGRTHYGYTF TGCGCCAGCAGCCCGACGGCAGGACGGACTCACTATGGCTACACCTTC
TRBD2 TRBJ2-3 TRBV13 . CASSLETSGVLSTDTQYF TGTGCCAGCAGCTTGGAAACTAGCGGGGTCCTTAGCACAGATACGCAGTATTTT
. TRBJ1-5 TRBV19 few CASSSGVSNQPQHF TGTGCCAGTAGCTCAGGGGTCAGCAATCAGCCCCAGCATTTT
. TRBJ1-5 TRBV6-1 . CASSGVGQPQHF TGTGCCAGCAGTGGCGTGGGTCAGCCCCAGCATTTT
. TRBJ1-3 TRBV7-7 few CASSLETGPGNTIYF TGTGCTAGCAGCTTAGAGACCGGACCTGGAAACACCATATATTTT
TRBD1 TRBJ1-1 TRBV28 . CASSRQGARTEAFF TGTGCCAGCAGTCGACAGGGGGCGAGGACTGAAGCTTTCTTT
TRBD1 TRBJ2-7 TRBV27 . CASSLGQGGYEQYF TGTGCCAGCAGTTTAGGACAGGGGGGCTACGAGCAGTACTTC
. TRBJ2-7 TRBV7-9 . CASSLGQFGDEQYF TGTGCCAGCAGCTTAGGACAGTTCGGGGACGAGCAGTACTTC
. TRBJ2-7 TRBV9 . CASSVDDGGTYEQYF TGTGCCAGCAGCGTAGATGACGGGGGTACCTACGAGCAGTACTTC
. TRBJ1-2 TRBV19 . CASSIPGDGYTF TGTGCCAGTAGTATCCCAGGGGATGGCTACACCTTC
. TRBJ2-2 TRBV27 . CASSFGSGELFF TGTGCCAGCAGTTTTGGTTCCGGGGAGCTGTTTTTT
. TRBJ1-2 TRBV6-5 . CASQKRESDYGYTF TGTGCCAGCCAGAAGAGGGAATCGGACTATGGCTACACCTTC
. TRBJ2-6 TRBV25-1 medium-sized CASSQSLLSVLTF TGTGCCAGCAGCCAGTCGCTCTTGAGCGTCCTGACTTTC
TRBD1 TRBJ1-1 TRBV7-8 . CASSRGQGGPEAFF TGTGCCAGCAGCCGGGGGCAGGGGGGCCCTGAAGCTTTCTTT
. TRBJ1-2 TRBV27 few CASSLSGGLGYGYTF TGTGCCAGCAGTTTATCGGGGGGCCTGGGCTATGGCTACACCTTC
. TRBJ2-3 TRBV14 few CASSRGVASTDTQYF TGTGCCAGCTCTCGGGGCGTAGCTAGCACAGATACGCAGTATTTT
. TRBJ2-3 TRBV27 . CASSEPGHNTDTQYF TGTGCCAGCAGCGAACCGGGCCATAACACAGATACGCAGTATTTT
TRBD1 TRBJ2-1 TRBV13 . CASSLADRSEQFF TGTGCCAGCAGCCTGGCGGACAGGTCTGAGCAGTTCTTC
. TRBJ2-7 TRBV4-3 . CASSQEWAPYEQYF TGCGCCAGCAGCCAAGAATGGGCCCCCTACGAGCAGTACTTC
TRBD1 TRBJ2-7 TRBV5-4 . CASSWGTGSYEQYF TGTGCCAGCAGCTGGGGGACAGGGTCCTACGAGCAGTACTTC
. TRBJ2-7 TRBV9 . CASSVSGELSPYEQYF TGTGCCAGCAGCGTATCGGGCGAACTCAGCCCCTACGAGCAGTACTTC
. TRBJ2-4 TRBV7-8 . CASSSPGDHKNIQYF TGTGCCAGCAGCTCCCCCGGAGACCACAAAAACATTCAGTACTTC
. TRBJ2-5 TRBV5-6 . CASSHMDEQYF TGTGCCAGCAGCCACATGGATGAGCAGTACTTC
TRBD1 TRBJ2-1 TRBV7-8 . CASSLAGTGGNNEQFF TGTGCCAGCAGCTTAGCCGGGACAGGGGGCAACAATGAGCAGTTCTTC
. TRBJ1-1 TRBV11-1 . CASSLVGGGGTEAFF TGTGCCAGCAGCTTAGTCGGCGGAGGGGGCACTGAAGCTTTCTTT
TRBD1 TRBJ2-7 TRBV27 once CASSPTGPVEQYF TGTGCCAGCAGCCCGACAGGGCCAGTCGAGCAGTACTTC
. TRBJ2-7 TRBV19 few CASQEGGLGNEQYF TGTGCCAGCCAGGAGGGGGGCCTGGGAAACGAGCAGTACTTC
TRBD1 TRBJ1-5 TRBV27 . CASSSGQGDQPQHF TGTGCCAGCAGTTCGGGACAGGGTGATCAGCCCCAGCATTTT
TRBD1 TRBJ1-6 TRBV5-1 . CASSLTGGDNSPLHF TGCGCCAGCAGCTTGACAGGGGGCGATAATTCACCCCTCCACTTT
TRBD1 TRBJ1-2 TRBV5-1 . CASSLGQYYGYTF TGCGCCAGCAGCCTGGGACAGTACTATGGCTACACCTTC
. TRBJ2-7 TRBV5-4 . CASSSGGELEQYF TGTGCCAGCAGTTCTGGCGGCGAGTTGGAGCAGTACTTC
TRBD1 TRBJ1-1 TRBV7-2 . CASSLLGTDLNTEAFF TGTGCCAGCAGCTTACTTGGGACAGATTTGAACACTGAAGCTTTCTTT
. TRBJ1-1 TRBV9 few CASSPATEAFF TGTGCCAGCAGCCCCGCCACTGAAGCTTTCTTT
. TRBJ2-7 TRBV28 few CASSGHSDSYEQYF TGTGCCAGCAGTGGACATTCAGACTCCTACGAGCAGTACTTC